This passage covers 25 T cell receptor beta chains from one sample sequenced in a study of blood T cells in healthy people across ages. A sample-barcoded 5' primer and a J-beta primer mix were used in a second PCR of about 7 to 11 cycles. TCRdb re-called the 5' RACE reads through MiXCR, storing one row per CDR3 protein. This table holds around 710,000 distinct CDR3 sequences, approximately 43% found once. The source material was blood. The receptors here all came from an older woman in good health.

CDR3 residues: CAISPTSGSGETQYF. The CDR3 DNA sequence: TGTGCCATCAGTCCGACTAGCGGGAGTGGAGAGACCCAGTACTTC. The chain is built from TRBV10-3 and TRBJ2-5, with TRBD2 matching over 12 bases. Looked up from germline, CDR1 is ENHRY and CDR2 is SYGVKD. V shed 5 bases and J 4 bases; nucleotides not matched to a gene: 5. The CDR3 has 15 amino acids.

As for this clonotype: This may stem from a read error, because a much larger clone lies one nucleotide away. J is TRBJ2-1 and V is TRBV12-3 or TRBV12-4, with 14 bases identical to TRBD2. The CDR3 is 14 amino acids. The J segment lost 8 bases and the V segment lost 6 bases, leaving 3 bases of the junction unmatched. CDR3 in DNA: TGTGCCAGCAGCGGGACTAGCGGGAGTTATGAGCAGTTCTTC. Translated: CASSGTSGSYEQFF.

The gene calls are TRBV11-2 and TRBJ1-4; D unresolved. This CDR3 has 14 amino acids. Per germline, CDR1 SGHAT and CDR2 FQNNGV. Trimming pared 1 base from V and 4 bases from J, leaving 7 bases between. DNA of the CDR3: TGTGCCAGCAGCTTAGGAAACGTTAATGAAAAACTGTTTTTT. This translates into CASSLGNVNEKLFF.

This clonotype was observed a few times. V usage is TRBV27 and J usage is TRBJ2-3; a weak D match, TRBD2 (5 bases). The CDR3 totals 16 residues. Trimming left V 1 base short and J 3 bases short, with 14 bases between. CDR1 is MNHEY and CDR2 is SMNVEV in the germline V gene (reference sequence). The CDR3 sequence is CASSLLTSSGTDTQYF. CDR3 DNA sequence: TGTGCCAGCAGTTTATTAACTAGTAGTGGGACAGATACGCAGTATTTT.

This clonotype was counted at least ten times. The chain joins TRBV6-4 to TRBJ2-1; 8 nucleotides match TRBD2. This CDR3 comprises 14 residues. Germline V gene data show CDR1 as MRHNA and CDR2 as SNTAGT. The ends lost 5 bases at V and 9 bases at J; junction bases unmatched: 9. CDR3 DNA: TGTGCCAGCAGTTACCGGGGGGGCCAGGGTGAGCAGTTCTTC. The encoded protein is CASSYRGGQGEQFF.

The CDR3 DNA follows: TGCGCCAGCAGCTTGGCCGAGGGATTCGACGAGCAGTACTTC. Translation: CASSLAEGFDEQYF. The J gene is TRBJ2-7, the V gene TRBV5-1, with TRBD2 as a possible D gene (5 bases). There are 14 residues in the CDR3. Trimming shortened V by 0 bases and J by 5 bases, and 12 bases separated the two germline ends. Germline lookup yields CDR1 SGHRS and CDR2 YFSETQ.

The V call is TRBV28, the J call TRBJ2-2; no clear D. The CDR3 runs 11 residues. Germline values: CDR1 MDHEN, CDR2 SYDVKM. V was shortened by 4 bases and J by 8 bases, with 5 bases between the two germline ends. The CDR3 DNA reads TGTGCCAGCAGTTGGGGTGGGGAGCTGTTTTTT. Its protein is CASSWGGELFF.

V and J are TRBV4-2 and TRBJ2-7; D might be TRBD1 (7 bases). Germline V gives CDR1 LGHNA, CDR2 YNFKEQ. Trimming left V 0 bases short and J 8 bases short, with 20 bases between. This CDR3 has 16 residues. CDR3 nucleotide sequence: TGTGCCAGCAGCCAAGATAGGAGGGGGCGAGAGGGAAAGCAGTACTTC. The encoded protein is CASSQDRRGREGKQYF.

CDR3: CASAMTVTDTQYF. The CDR3, as DNA: TGTGCCAGCGCCATGACAGTAACAGATACGCAGTATTTT. The chain joins TRBV6-5 to TRBJ2-3, with D perhaps matching TRBD1 (5 bases). The germline V gene has CDR1 MNHEY and CDR2 SVGAGI. This CDR3 contains 13 residues. The V and J ends lost 8 bases and 3 bases respectively, with 12 bases between them.

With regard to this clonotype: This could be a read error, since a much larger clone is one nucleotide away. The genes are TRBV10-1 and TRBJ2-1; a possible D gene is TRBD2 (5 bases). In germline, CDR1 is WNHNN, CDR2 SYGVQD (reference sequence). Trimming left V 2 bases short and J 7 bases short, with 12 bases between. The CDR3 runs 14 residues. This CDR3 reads CASSEVGSGNEQFF. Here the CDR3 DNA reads TGCGCCAGCAGTGAGGTGGGGTCGGGGAATGAGCAGTTCTTC.

CDR3 bases: TGTGCCAGCAGTCCGACGGGACATCTAAAAGAGACCCAGTACTTC. This encodes CASSPTGHLKETQYF. The chain carries TRBV28 and TRBJ2-5, with a weak D call TRBD1 (6 bases). Germline V gene data show CDR1 as MDHEN and CDR2 as SYDVKM. The CDR3 is made up of 15 amino acids. V was pared by 5 bases and J by 3 bases, with 16 bases between.

CDR3 sequence reads: CASSFGYRDTRDGYTF. The CDR3 bases are TGTGCCAGCAGCTTTGGGTACCGGGACACTAGGGATGGCTACACCTTC. The chain links TRBV7-9 to TRBJ1-2; D is possibly TRBD1 (6 bases). CDR3 length equals 16 residues. Trimming cost V 3 bases and J 6 bases, with 20 bases left between them. Germline CDR1 is SEHNR and CDR2 is FQNEAQ (reference sequence).

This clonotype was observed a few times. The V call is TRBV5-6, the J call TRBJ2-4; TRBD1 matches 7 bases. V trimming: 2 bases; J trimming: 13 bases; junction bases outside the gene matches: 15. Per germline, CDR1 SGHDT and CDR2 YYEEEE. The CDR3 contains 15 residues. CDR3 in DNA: TGTGCCAGCAGCTTTTATGGGACAGCCACCTATGAGCAGTACTTC. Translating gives CASSFYGTATYEQYF.

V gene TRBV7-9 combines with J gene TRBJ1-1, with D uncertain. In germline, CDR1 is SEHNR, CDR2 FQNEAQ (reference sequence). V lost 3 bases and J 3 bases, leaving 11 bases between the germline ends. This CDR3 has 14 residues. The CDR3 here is CASSLPGGHTEAFF. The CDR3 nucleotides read TGTGCCAGCAGCTTGCCGGGAGGGCACACTGAAGCTTTCTTT.

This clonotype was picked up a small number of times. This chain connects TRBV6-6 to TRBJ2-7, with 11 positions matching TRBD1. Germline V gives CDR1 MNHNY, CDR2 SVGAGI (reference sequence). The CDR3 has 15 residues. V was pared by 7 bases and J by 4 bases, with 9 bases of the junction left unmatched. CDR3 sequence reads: CASNRGQGAGYEQYF. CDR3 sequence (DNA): TGTGCCAGCAATCGAGGACAGGGGGCCGGGTACGAGCAGTACTTC.

CDR3 region: CATQQGVGQETQYF. Written as DNA, the CDR3 is TGTGCCACACAACAGGGCGTGGGGCAAGAGACCCAGTACTTC. This sequence joins TRBV6-1 and TRBJ2-5; a weak D match, TRBD1 (6 bases). The CDR3 contains 14 residues. Looked up from germline, CDR1 is MNHNS and CDR2 is SASEGT. V lost 10 bases, J lost 2 bases, and 17 bases lay in between.

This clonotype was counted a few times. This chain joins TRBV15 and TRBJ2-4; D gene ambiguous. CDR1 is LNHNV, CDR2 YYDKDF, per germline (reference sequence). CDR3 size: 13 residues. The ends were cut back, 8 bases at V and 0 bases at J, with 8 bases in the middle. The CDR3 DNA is TGTGCCACCTTTCCTCTAGCCAAAAACATTCAGTACTTC. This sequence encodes CATFPLAKNIQYF.

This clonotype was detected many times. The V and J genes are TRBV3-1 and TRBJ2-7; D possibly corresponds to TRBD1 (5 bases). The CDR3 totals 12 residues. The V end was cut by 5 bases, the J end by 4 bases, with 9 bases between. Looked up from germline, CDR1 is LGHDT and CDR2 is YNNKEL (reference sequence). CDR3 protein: CASSATEYEQYF. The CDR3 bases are TGTGCCAGCAGCGCGACAGAGTACGAGCAGTACTTC.

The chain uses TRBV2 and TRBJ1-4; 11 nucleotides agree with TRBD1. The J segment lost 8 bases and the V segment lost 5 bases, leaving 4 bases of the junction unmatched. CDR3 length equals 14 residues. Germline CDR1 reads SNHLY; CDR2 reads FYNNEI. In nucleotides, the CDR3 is TGTGCCAGCAGTCGGGACAGGGGGTTGGAAAAACTGTTTTTT. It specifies CASSRDRGLEKLFF.

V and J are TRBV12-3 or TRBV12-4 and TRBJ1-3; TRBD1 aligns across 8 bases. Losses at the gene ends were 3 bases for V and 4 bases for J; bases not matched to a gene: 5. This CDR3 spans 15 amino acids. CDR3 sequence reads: CASSFLGTGGNTIYF. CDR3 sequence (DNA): TGTGCCAGCAGTTTCCTAGGGACAGGAGGAAACACCATATATTTT.

This CDR3 reads CATSGRGCDEQFF. Here the CDR3 DNA reads TGTGCCACCAGTGGCAGGGGGTGCGATGAGCAGTTCTTC. The chain recombines TRBV24-1 with TRBJ2-1; TRBD1 matches at 7 bases. The CDR3 length is 13 residues. Trimming at V came to 5 bases and at J to 8 bases, leaving 5 bases not matched to a gene. Per the germline V gene, CDR1 is KGHDR and CDR2 is SFDVKD.

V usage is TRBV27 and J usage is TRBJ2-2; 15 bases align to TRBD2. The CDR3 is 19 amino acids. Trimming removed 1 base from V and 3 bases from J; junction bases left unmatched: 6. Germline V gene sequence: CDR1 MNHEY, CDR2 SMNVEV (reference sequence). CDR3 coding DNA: TGTGCCAGCAGTTTATTAGGACTAGCGGGAGGGACAGACACCGGGGAGCTGTTTTTT. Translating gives CASSLLGLAGGTDTGELFF.

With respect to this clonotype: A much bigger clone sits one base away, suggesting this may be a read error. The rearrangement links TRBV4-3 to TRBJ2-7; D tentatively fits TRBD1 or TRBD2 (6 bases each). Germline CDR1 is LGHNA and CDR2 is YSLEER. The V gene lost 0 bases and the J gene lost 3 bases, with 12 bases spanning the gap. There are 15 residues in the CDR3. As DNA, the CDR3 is TGCGCCAGCAGCCAAGATGAGGGGGGCTTCTACGAGCAGTACTTC. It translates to CASSQDEGGFYEQYF.

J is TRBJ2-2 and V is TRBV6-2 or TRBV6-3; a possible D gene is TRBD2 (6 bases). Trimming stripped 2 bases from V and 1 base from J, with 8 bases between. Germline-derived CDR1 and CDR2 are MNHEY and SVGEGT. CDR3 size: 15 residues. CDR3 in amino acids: CASSYGGRNTGELFF. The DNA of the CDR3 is TGTGCCAGCAGTTACGGGGGGAGGAACACCGGGGAGCTGTTTTTT.

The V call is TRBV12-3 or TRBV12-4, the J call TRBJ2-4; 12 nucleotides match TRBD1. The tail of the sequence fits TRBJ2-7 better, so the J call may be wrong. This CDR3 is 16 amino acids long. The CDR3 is CASSVGTGGLGYEQYF. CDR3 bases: TGTGCCAGCAGCGTCGGGACAGGGGGCTTGGGTTACGAGCAGTACTTC.